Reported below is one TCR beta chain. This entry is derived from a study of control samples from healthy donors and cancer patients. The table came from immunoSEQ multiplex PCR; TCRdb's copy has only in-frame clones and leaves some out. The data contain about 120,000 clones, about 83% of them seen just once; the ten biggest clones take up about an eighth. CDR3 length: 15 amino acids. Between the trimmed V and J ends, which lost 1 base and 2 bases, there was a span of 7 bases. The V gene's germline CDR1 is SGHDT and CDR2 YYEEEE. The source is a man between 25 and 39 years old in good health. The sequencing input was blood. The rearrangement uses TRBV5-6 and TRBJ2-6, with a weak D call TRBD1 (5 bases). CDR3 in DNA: TGTGCCAGCAGCTTGAGGGGCCCTGGGGCCAACGTCCTGACTTTC. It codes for CASSLRGPGANVLTF.